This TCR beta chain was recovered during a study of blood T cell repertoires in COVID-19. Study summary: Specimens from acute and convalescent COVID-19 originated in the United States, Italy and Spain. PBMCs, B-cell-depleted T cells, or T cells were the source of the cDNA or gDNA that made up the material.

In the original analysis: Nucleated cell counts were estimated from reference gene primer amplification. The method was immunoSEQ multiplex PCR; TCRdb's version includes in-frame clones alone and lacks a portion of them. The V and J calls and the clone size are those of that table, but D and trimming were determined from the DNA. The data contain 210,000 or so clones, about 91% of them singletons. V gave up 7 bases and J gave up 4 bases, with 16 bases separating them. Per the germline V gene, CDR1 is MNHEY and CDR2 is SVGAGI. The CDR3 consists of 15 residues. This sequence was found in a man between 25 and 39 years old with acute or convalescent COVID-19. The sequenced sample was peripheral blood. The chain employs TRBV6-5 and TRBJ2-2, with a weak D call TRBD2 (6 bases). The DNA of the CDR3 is TGTGCCAGCACCTGGGGGGTTAAGGGCACCGGGGAGCTGTTTTTT. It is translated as CASTWGVKGTGELFF.